This passage covers 10 T cell receptor beta chains from one sample sequenced in a study of cytomegalovirus exposure and HLA in healthy donors. The PCR had 60 Vbeta and 13 Jbeta primers. Here immunoSEQ multiplex PCR was the method, and the copy in TCRdb shows in-frame clones only, minus some. Of hundreds of thousands of clones in the sample, roughly 80% were seen once. Specimen: PBMCs. These receptors were taken from a young man in good health and CMV-seronegative.

This clone was seen a few times. The V call is TRBV19, the J call TRBJ1-2; the D is unclear. The germline V gene encodes CDR1 LNHDA and CDR2 SQIVND (reference sequence). This CDR3 is 14 amino acids long. Trimming removed 8 bases from V and 5 bases from J, with 18 bases in between. The CDR3 reads CASCEAGIKYGYTF. As DNA, the CDR3 is TGTGCCAGTTGCGAGGCGGGGATAAAGTATGGCTACACCTTC.

CDR3 sequence: CASSSGTGVQPQHF. CDR3 sequence (DNA): TGCGCCAGCAGTTCCGGGACAGGGGTTCAGCCCCAGCATTTT. The V call is TRBV5-1, the J call TRBJ1-5, with 10 bases that match TRBD1. The ends lost 5 bases at V and 6 bases at J; junction bases unmatched: 5. Germline CDR1 and CDR2: SGHRS and YFSETQ. The length of the CDR3 is 14 residues. The entire variable domain, with the rest obtained from reference TRBV5-1 and TRBJ1-5, is as follows: KAGVTQTPRYLIKTRGQQVTLSCSPISGHRSVSWYQQTPGQGLQFLFEYFSETQRNKGNFPGRFSGRQFSNSRSEMNVSTLELGDSALYLCASSSGTGVQPQHFGDGTRLSIL.

This clone has just a few counts. The rearrangement uses TRBV21-1 and TRBJ1-6; TRBD1, as called in the table, went unchecked against the DNA. TRBV21-1 is a known pseudogene. This CDR3 spans 20 amino acids. CDR3 loop: CASSSNSGIASRSYNSPLHF. The CDR3 DNA follows: TGTGCCAGCAGCTCTAACTCAGGGATAGCTAGTCGCTCCTATAATTCACCCCTCCACTTT.

This rearrangement joins TRBV6-4 to TRBJ2-5, with a tentative D call TRBD2 (7 bases). Germline loops: CDR1 MRHNA, CDR2 SNTAGT. This CDR3 region has 16 residues. V was cut by 3 bases and J by 3 bases, with 17 bases left in between. CDR3 coding DNA: TGTGCCAGCAGTGAATTGGGGGGGGCCGGCAAAGAGACCCAGTACTTC. This sequence encodes CASSELGGAGKETQYF.

The count of this clone is one. The J gene is TRBJ2-1, the V gene TRBV7-2; a weak D match, TRBD1 (6 bases). CDR3 length equals 15 residues. The V gene's germline CDR1 is SGHTA and CDR2 FQGNSA. V shed 6 bases and J shed 3 bases, with 15 bases lying between them. CDR3 nucleotide sequence: TGTGCCAGCAGTCCCCAGGGGCCGATCTACAATGAGCAGTTCTTC. This encodes CASSPQGPIYNEQFF.

V gene TRBV4-1 combines with J gene TRBJ2-5; TRBD2 matches at 10 bases. CDR1 and CDR2 from the germline V gene are MGHRA and YSYEKL. V lost 1 base to trimming and J lost 5 bases; unmatched junction nucleotides: 10. The CDR3 spans 17 residues. The CDR3 DNA reads TGCGCCAGCAGCCAAGGAATTAGCGGGGGGCCGTTGGAGACCCAGTACTTC. Residues: CASSQGISGGPLETQYF.

The chain couples TRBV19 to TRBJ1-1; TRBD1 aligns across 7 bases. V gave up 7 bases and J gave up 1 base; unmatched junction bases: 9. The CDR3 is 15 amino acids. Germline CDR1 is LNHDA and CDR2 is SQIVND (reference sequence). CDR3 amino acids: CASTPPYRGNTEAFF. The CDR3 bases are TGTGCCAGTACCCCTCCCTACAGGGGGAACACTGAAGCTTTCTTT.

The chain carries TRBV18 and TRBJ1-3; the match to TRBD1 covers 7 bases. V lost 5 bases, J lost 2 bases, and 12 bases stayed unmatched. Germline V gene data show CDR1 as KGHSH and CDR2 as LQKENI. The CDR3 consists of 17 residues. DNA of the CDR3: TGTGCCAGCTCAAATAGACAGGGCGCAGAGGCTGGAAACACCATATATTTT. Its translation: CASSNRQGAEAGNTIYF.

The chain carries TRBV15 and TRBJ2-5, with D perhaps matching TRBD1 (5 bases). V gave up 3 bases and J gave up 5 bases, with 10 bases separating them. This CDR3 has 13 amino acids. Germline V gives CDR1 LNHNV, CDR2 YYDKDF (reference sequence). The CDR3: CATSSRASETQYF. CDR3 bases: TGTGCCACCAGCAGCAGGGCCTCGGAGACCCAGTACTTC.

CDR3 amino acids: CASSSMSGEGYTF. The CDR3 nucleotides are TGTGCCAGCTCATCTATGAGCGGGGAAGGCTACACCTTC. This chain joins TRBV18 and TRBJ1-2, with D unresolved. This CDR3 contains 13 residues. Per the germline V gene, CDR1 is KGHSH and CDR2 is LQKENI. Trimming removed 5 bases from V and 8 bases from J, with 15 bases in between.